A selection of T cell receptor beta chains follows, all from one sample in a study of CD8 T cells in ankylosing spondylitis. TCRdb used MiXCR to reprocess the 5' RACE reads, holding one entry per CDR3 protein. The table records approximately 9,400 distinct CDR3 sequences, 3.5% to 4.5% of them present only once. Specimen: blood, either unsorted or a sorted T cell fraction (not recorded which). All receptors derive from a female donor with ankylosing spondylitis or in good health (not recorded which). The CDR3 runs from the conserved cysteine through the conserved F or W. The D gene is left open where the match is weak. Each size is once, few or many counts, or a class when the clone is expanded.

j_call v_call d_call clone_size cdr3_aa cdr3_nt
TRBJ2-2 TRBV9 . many CASSPQGGAGRTGELFF TGTGCCAGCAGCCCCCAGGGGGGAGCGGGAAGGACCGGGGAGCTGTTTTTT
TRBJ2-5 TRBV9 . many CASSRVPRETQYF TGTGCCAGCAGCCGGGTTCCGCGGGAGACCCAGTACTTC
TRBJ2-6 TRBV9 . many CASSGRYSGANVLTF TGTGCCAGCAGCGGCCGGTATTCTGGGGCCAACGTCCTGACTTTC
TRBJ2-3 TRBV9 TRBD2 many CASSVDASGVTDTQYF TGTGCCAGCAGCGTAGATGCTAGCGGGGTCACAGATACGCAGTATTTT
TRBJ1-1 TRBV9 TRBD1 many CASSAIGQGENTEAFF TGTGCCAGCAGCGCCATTGGACAGGGGGAGAACACTGAAGCTTTCTTT
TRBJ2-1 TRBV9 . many CASSVVGGGNEQFF TGTGCCAGCAGCGTAGTTGGGGGTGGGAATGAGCAGTTCTTC
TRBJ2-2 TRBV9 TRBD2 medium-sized CASSVDSGGVYTGELFF TGTGCCAGCAGCGTAGATAGCGGGGGGGTTTACACCGGGGAGCTGTTTTTT
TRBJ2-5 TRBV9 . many CASSVGGSPQETQYF TGTGCCAGCAGCGTAGGGGGCAGTCCTCAAGAGACCCAGTACTTC
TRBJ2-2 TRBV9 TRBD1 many CASSVGRTGNTGELFF TGTGCCAGCAGCGTAGGTCGGACAGGGAACACCGGGGAGCTGTTTTTT
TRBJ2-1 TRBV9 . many CASSYSDEQFF TGTGCCAGCTCCTATTCTGATGAGCAGTTCTTC
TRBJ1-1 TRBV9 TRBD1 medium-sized CASSVQGAGEAFF TGTGCCAGCAGCGTACAGGGGGCCGGTGAAGCTTTCTTT
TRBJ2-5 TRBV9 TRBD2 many CASSVGWGGVETQYF TGTGCCAGCAGCGTAGGATGGGGAGGGGTGGAGACCCAGTACTTC